This T cell receptor beta chain is from a study of blood T cell repertoires in COVID-19. As for the study in general: T cells, B-cell-depleted T cells, or PBMCs supplied cDNA or gDNA.

The CDR3 contains 15 residues. V trimming: 2 bases; J trimming: 0 bases; junction bases outside the gene matches: 0. The germline gives CDR1 SGHRS, CDR2 YFSETQ. TCRdb's table, derived via immunoSEQ multiplex PCR, lists solely in-frame clones and lacks some. The table includes tens of thousands of clones, roughly 89% detected once. The chain has TRBV5-1 and TRBJ2-1, with 9 bases identical to TRBD2. Material for sequencing was peripheral blood. The receptor was isolated from a woman aged 65 to 85 with acute or convalescent COVID-19. CDR3 protein: CASSFSGSSYNEQFF. DNA for the CDR3: TGCGCCAGCAGCTTTAGCGGGAGCTCCTACAATGAGCAGTTCTTC.